The 32 T cell receptor beta chains below all came from one sample that was sequenced in a study of T cells after yellow fever vaccination. TCRdb fed the 5' RACE reads into MiXCR, producing one record per CDR3 protein. The sample lists 300,000 to 350,000 distinct CDR3 sequences, approximately 4% occurring once. Here the sequenced sample was PBMCs, taken 5 days after the yellow fever booster vaccination. These receptors all stem from a young man who received the YFV17D yellow fever vaccine.

The chain combines TRBV5-1 with TRBJ1-5, with 7 bases identical to TRBD1. CDR3 length: 15 amino acids. From germline, CDR1 is SGHRS and CDR2 YFSETQ. Trimming at V came to 4 bases and at J to 2 bases, leaving 6 bases not matched to a gene. The CDR3 region has the DNA TGCGCCAGCAGCACAACAGGGGCCCGCAATCAGCCCCAGCATTTT. It encodes CASSTTGARNQPQHF.

This clonotype was picked up a small number of times. The rearrangement joins TRBV7-6 to TRBJ2-1; D is perhaps TRBD1 (5 bases). Germline values: CDR1 SGHVS, CDR2 FNYEAQ. The CDR3 covers 15 residues. V lost 6 bases, J lost 2 bases, and 14 bases lay in between. The CDR3 loop reads CASRPAGLPYNEQFF. CDR3 sequence (DNA): TGTGCCAGCAGGCCTGCAGGGCTCCCCTACAATGAGCAGTTCTTC.

This clonotype has just a few counts. The chain is built from TRBV5-1 and TRBJ2-3; 16 bases line up with TRBD2. Trimming took 4 bases from V and 5 from J; bases not matched to a gene: 7. The CDR3 runs to 17 residues. The V gene's germline CDR1 is SGHRS and CDR2 YFSETQ. This chain's CDR3 is CASSPGTSGGAVDTQYF. The CDR3 DNA follows: TGCGCCAGCAGCCCAGGGACTAGCGGGGGGGCCGTAGATACGCAGTATTTT.

This chain joins TRBV10-3 and TRBJ2-3; 9 bases are shared with TRBD1. Germline V gene lookup returns CDR1 ENHRY and CDR2 SYGVKD. The CDR3 runs to 15 residues. The ends lost 4 bases at V and 7 bases at J; junction bases unmatched: 9. The CDR3 region has the DNA TGTGCCATCAGTGGAATGACAGGGGGTGCAAATACGCAGTATTTT. It specifies CAISGMTGGANTQYF.

This clonotype showed up just a few times. The V call is TRBV20-1, the J call TRBJ2-1; TRBD2 aligns across 14 bases. The CDR3 is 16 amino acids. Germline CDR1 is DFQATT and CDR2 is SNEGSKA (reference sequence). V lost 3 bases to trimming and J lost 9 bases; unmatched junction nucleotides: 10. This chain's CDR3 is CSASGTSGGLAPEQFF. CDR3 nucleotide sequence: TGCAGTGCTAGCGGGACTAGCGGGGGTCTAGCGCCTGAGCAGTTCTTC.

This rearrangement joins TRBV21-1 to TRBJ2-3; the table assigns TRBD2, which was not confirmed against the DNA. TRBV21-1 is a pseudogene. This CDR3 spans 19 amino acids. CDR3 coding DNA: TGTGCCAGCAGCAAAAGGCTGAGCGGGGCCCCTAGCCGCACAGATACGCAGTATTTT. Protein: CASSKRLSGAPSRTDTQYF.

The rearrangement links TRBV7-2 to TRBJ1-6, with D hard to call. CDR1 and CDR2 (germline): SGHTA, FQGNSA. V was clipped by 5 bases and J by 6 bases, with 14 bases between them. CDR3 size: 15 residues. CDR3 nucleotide sequence: TGTGCCAGCAGCGATCTGGGAAGGAGTAATTCACCCCTCCACTTT. The encoded protein is CASSDLGRSNSPLHF.

This clonotype has a count of ten or more. The chain uses TRBV11-2 and TRBJ2-7; a weak D match, TRBD2 (5 bases). In germline, CDR1 is SGHAT, CDR2 FQNNGV. This CDR3 is built from 17 residues. V was shortened by 11 bases and J by 3 bases, with 29 bases between the two germline ends. CDR3 protein: CAGNQTNPTSGIYEQYF. In nucleotides, the CDR3 is TGTGCCGGCAACCAGACAAACCCTACCTCGGGGATCTACGAGCAGTACTTC.

The CDR3 sequence is CASKRGGPLHF. The DNA of the CDR3 is TGTGCCAGCAAGAGGGGGGGGCCCCTCCACTTT. The rearrangement uses TRBV27 and TRBJ1-6, with D maybe TRBD1 (6 bases). Trimming left V 7 bases short and J 13 bases short, with 11 bases between. This CDR3 is built from 11 residues. From germline, CDR1 is MNHEY and CDR2 SMNVEV (reference sequence).

Ten or more counts support this clonotype. The rearrangement uses TRBV5-1 and TRBJ1-3; D unresolved. The V gene lost 1 base and the J gene lost 2 bases, with 10 bases spanning the gap. Germline V gives CDR1 SGHRS, CDR2 YFSETQ. The CDR3 loop spans 15 amino acids. The CDR3 nucleotides read TGCGCCAGCAGCTTGTACGATGGGACTGGAAACACCATATATTTT. Its translation is CASSLYDGTGNTIYF. Based on the CDR3 plus reference TRBV5-1 and TRBJ1-3, the full variable domain is KAGVTQTPRYLIKTRGQQVTLSCSPISGHRSVSWYQQTPGQGLQFLFEYFSETQRNKGNFPGRFSGRQFSNSRSEMNVSTLELGDSALYLCASSLYDGTGNTIYFGEGSWLTVV.

V usage is TRBV12-3 or TRBV12-4 and J usage is TRBJ2-5, with unresolved D. V lost 6 bases and J lost 4, with 9 bases in between. The CDR3 is made up of 12 amino acids. The CDR3 here is CASSENAETQYF. In nucleotides, the CDR3 is TGTGCCAGCAGCGAAAATGCAGAGACCCAGTACTTC.

This chain links TRBV4-1 with TRBJ2-1; either TRBD1 or TRBD2 may fit D (6 bases each). This CDR3 comprises 17 residues. V lost 4 bases to trimming and J lost 7 bases, with 23 bases between them. CDR1 MGHRA and CDR2 YSYEKL come from the germline V gene. As DNA, the CDR3 is TGCGCCAGCAGCCGATCTACTCCGGGGGCTCCTAGGAATGAGCAGTTCTTC. It specifies CASSRSTPGAPRNEQFF.

This clonotype was observed at least ten times. The chain employs TRBV3-1 and TRBJ2-7; the D gene could be TRBD1 or TRBD2 (5 bases each). Germline V CDR1 and CDR2: LGHDT, YNNKEL (reference sequence). The V end lost 2 bases, the J end lost 1 base, and 12 bases lay between the germline ends. CDR3 length: 15 residues. The chain's CDR3 is CASSQTGTASYEQYF. Written as DNA, the CDR3 is TGTGCCAGCAGCCAAACCGGGACGGCGTCCTACGAGCAGTACTTC.

There are a few counts of this clonotype. The CDR3 DNA reads as TGTGCCAGCAGACCGGGACAGCACTACAATGAGCAGTTCTTC. It is translated as CASRPGQHYNEQFF. The rearrangement joins TRBV27 to TRBJ2-1; 7 bases fit TRBD1. V lost 6 bases and J lost 3; bases outside the gene matches: 5. The CDR3 is 14 residues long. The V gene's germline CDR1 is MNHEY and CDR2 SMNVEV (reference sequence).

A few counts support this clonotype. The V gene is TRBV6-2 or TRBV6-3, the J gene TRBJ2-5; maybe TRBD2 (6 bases). The length of the CDR3 is 14 residues. V lost 5 bases and J lost 3, with 13 bases in between. Per germline, CDR1 MNHEY and CDR2 SVGEGT. The CDR3 here is CASSPKLAEETQYF. The CDR3 DNA reads TGTGCCAGCAGTCCGAAATTAGCGGAAGAGACCCAGTACTTC.

In its sample, this clonotype was seen a few times. The V and J genes are TRBV19 and TRBJ1-5; 7 bases agree with TRBD1. Trimming at V came to 6 bases and at J to 6 bases, leaving 8 bases not matched to a gene. The CDR3 is made up of 14 amino acids. Germline V gene data show CDR1 as LNHDA and CDR2 as SQIVND (reference sequence). CDR3 DNA sequence: TGTGCCAGTAGCGAGACAGGGAGAGGTCAGCCCCAGCATTTT. This gives the protein CASSETGRGQPQHF.

CDR3 in amino acids: CSATTSGGRETQYF. The CDR3 DNA reads as TGCAGTGCGACTACTAGCGGGGGGCGGGAGACCCAGTACTTC. This chain joins TRBV20-1 and TRBJ2-5; 12 bases align to TRBD2. The CDR3 runs 14 residues. Per the germline V gene, CDR1 is DFQATT and CDR2 is SNEGSKA (reference sequence). J gave up 5 bases and V 6 bases, and 7 bases lay outside the gene matches.

There are many counts of this clonotype. The chain recombines TRBV27 with TRBJ1-4, with D perhaps TRBD1 (6 bases). CDR3 length equals 14 residues. The germline CDR1 and CDR2 sequences are MNHEY and SMNVEV (reference sequence). With 5 bases removed from V and 8 bases from J, the gap between germline ends came to 15 bases. This chain's CDR3 is CASSPTGGGEKLFF. Here the CDR3 DNA reads TGTGCCAGCAGTCCGACAGGAGGTGGGGAAAAACTGTTTTTT.

This clonotype has only a few counts. The chain couples TRBV18 to TRBJ1-1, with D tentatively TRBD1 (5 bases). Germline V gives CDR1 KGHSH, CDR2 LQKENI. The CDR3 totals 14 residues. Trimming cost V 3 bases and J 5 bases, with 13 bases left between them. The chain's CDR3 is CASSPSVWGTEAFF. CDR3 sequence (DNA): TGTGCCAGCTCACCTTCCGTTTGGGGGACTGAAGCTTTCTTT.

This clonotype was seen many times. This chain uses TRBV20-1 with TRBJ1-4; D ambiguous. Germline V lookup: CDR1 DFQATT, CDR2 SNEGSKA (reference sequence). Trimming took 3 bases from V and 4 from J, leaving 9 bases between them. The CDR3 runs to 13 residues. This CDR3 reads CSASGRVNEKLFF. CDR3 bases: TGCAGTGCTAGCGGGCGGGTTAATGAAAAACTGTTTTTT.

This clonotype was seen repeatedly, ten times or more. The J gene is TRBJ1-6, the V gene TRBV6-6; D is possibly TRBD1 (6 bases). CDR3 length: 14 amino acids. Germline CDR1 reads MNHNY; CDR2 reads SVGAGI (reference sequence). The V end was cut by 6 bases, the J end by 11 bases, with 17 bases between. The chain's CDR3 is CASRPQGFGAPLHF. The CDR3 DNA is TGTGCCAGCAGGCCGCAGGGGTTTGGGGCACCCCTCCACTTT.

This clonotype was picked up many times. This chain joins TRBV7-9 and TRBJ1-3; D perhaps matches TRBD1 (6 bases). V shed 5 bases and J shed 6 bases, with 23 bases lying between them. CDR1 is SEHNR and CDR2 is FQNEAQ in the germline V gene (reference sequence). CDR3 length equals 17 residues. As DNA, the CDR3 is TGTGCCAGCAGCCCATGGGGGCAGGCTTCTGCGAAAAACACCATATATTTT. Its translation: CASSPWGQASAKNTIYF.

There are many counts of this clonotype. The rearrangement joins TRBV20-1 to TRBJ2-5; no clear D. The length of the CDR3 is 13 residues. Trimming removed 4 bases at V and 1 base at J, with 10 bases between. Germline values: CDR1 DFQATT, CDR2 SNEGSKA (reference sequence). The CDR3 DNA reads TGCAGTGCTATAGGTGGCAGCCAAGAGACCCAGTACTTC. Protein sequence: CSAIGGSQETQYF.

With respect to this clonotype: A much larger clonotype is one base distant, so this may be a read error. This sequence joins TRBV4-3 and TRBJ2-7; the D gene could be TRBD1 or TRBD2 (5 bases each). CDR3 length equals 15 residues. The V gene's germline CDR1 is LGHNA and CDR2 YSLEER. The CDR3, as DNA: TGCGCCAGCAGTCCGAAATTATTGGGACCTTACGGGCAGTACTTC. Translated, it gives CASSPKLLGPYGQYF.

This clonotype came up a few times. This chain connects TRBV19 to TRBJ1-1; D perhaps matches TRBD1 (5 bases). The V and J ends lost 3 bases and 5 bases respectively, with 10 bases between them. Germline loops: CDR1 LNHDA, CDR2 SQIVND (reference sequence). The CDR3 sequence is 13 residues long. The chain's CDR3 is CASSILQGTEAFF. CDR3 bases: TGTGCCAGTAGTATCCTCCAGGGTACTGAAGCTTTCTTT. The complete variable domain, with remaining parts taken from reference TRBV19 and TRBJ1-1, reads DGGITQSPKYLFRKEGQNVTLSCEQNLNHDAMYWYRQDPGQGLRLIYYSQIVNDFQKGDIAEGYSVSREKKESFPLTVTSAQKNPTAFYLCASSILQGTEAFFGQGTRLTVV.

This clonotype came up a few times. The rearrangement links TRBV4-1 to TRBJ2-7, with D uncertain. The CDR3 loop spans 13 amino acids. Trimming took 1 base from V and 2 from J, leaving 6 bases between them. The germline V gene has CDR1 MGHRA and CDR2 YSYEKL. CDR3 in DNA: TGCGCCAGCAGCCAAGTCGGCACCTACGAGCAGTACTTC. Translation: CASSQVGTYEQYF.

This clonotype was counted ten times or more. This chain links TRBV20-1 with TRBJ1-1; D is uncertain. Germline V gene lookup returns CDR1 DFQATT and CDR2 SNEGSKA (reference sequence). There are 12 residues in the CDR3. Trimming cost V 6 bases and J 1 base, with 9 bases left between them. The CDR3, as DNA: TGCAGTGCACTCCCGGGGAACACTGAAGCTTTCTTT. Its protein product is CSALPGNTEAFF.

This clonotype was seen a few times. This chain links TRBV7-3 with TRBJ1-3; 8 nucleotides match TRBD1. The J segment lost 1 base and the V segment lost 4 bases, leaving 3 bases of the junction unmatched. Germline V CDR1 and CDR2: SGHTA, FQGTGA. The CDR3 spans 15 residues. This CDR3 is CASSWDRRSGNTIYF. The CDR3 bases are TGTGCCAGCAGCTGGGACAGGAGATCTGGAAACACCATATATTTT.

This clonotype was detected ten times or more. V usage is TRBV5-1 and J usage is TRBJ1-2, with 7 bases that match TRBD1. Per germline, CDR1 SGHRS and CDR2 YFSETQ. V lost 4 bases and J lost 4; bases outside the gene matches: 7. The CDR3 loop spans 14 amino acids. CDR3 amino acids: CASSPAQGGYGYTF. CDR3 nucleotide sequence: TGCGCCAGCAGCCCCGCCCAGGGGGGCTATGGCTACACCTTC.

Ten or more counts support this clonotype. The rearrangement joins TRBV6-5 to TRBJ1-1; a weak D match, TRBD1 (6 bases). CDR3 length: 11 amino acids. V lost 6 bases and J lost 8, with 10 bases in between. Per germline, CDR1 MNHEY and CDR2 SVGAGI. The CDR3 loop is CASRRGKEAFF. In DNA, the CDR3 is TGTGCCAGCAGAAGGGGGAAAGAAGCTTTCTTT.

This clonotype turned up a few times. The J gene is TRBJ2-7, the V gene TRBV5-6; D tentatively fits TRBD1 or TRBD2 (5 bases each). Germline loops: CDR1 SGHDT, CDR2 YYEEEE. The CDR3 length is 14 residues. V was clipped by 1 base and J by 2 bases, with 10 bases between them. In DNA, the CDR3 is TGTGCCAGCAGCTTGTTGCAGGGAGCCTACGAGCAGTACTTC. As protein: CASSLLQGAYEQYF.

This clonotype was detected only a few times. The V call is TRBV20-1, the J call TRBJ2-6; D remains ambiguous. The germline V and J ends were trimmed by 8 bases and 4 bases, with 12 bases remaining between them. Germline-derived CDR1 and CDR2 are DFQATT and SNEGSKA (reference sequence). The CDR3 spans 13 residues. CDR3 loop: CSLYGPGANVLTF. The DNA of the CDR3 is TGCAGTCTCTATGGGCCCGGGGCCAACGTCCTGACTTTC.